The 26 T cell receptor beta chains reported below all come from one sample, sequenced in a study of blood T cell repertoires in COVID-19. TCRdb keeps only in-frame clones here, not all; method: immunoSEQ multiplex PCR. The repertoire holds some 140,000 clones, with around 73% as singletons. Sequenced input: peripheral blood. Source of these receptors: a man aged 55-75 years who had recovered from COVID-19.

This chain joins TRBV2 and TRBJ2-7, with D perhaps matching TRBD2 (5 bases). Trimming removed 5 bases from V and 2 bases from J, with 10 bases in between. The CDR3 sequence is 13 residues long. Germline CDR1 SNHLY, CDR2 FYNNEI. The CDR3 sequence is CASSPGIPYEQYF. CDR3 coding DNA: TGTGCCAGCAGTCCCGGGATTCCCTACGAGCAGTACTTC.

This rearrangement joins TRBV6-4 to TRBJ1-1; D might be TRBD1 (5 bases). The germline V and J ends were trimmed by 4 bases and 10 bases, with 16 bases remaining between them. Germline CDR1 MRHNA, CDR2 SNTAGT. The CDR3 totals 13 residues. The CDR3 bases are TGTGCCAGCAGTGCCAGGGAAGGGGTTGCAGCTTTCTTT. As protein: CASSAREGVAAFF.

The chain joins TRBV7-2 to TRBJ1-5, with 9 bases lining up with TRBD1. Germline-derived CDR1 and CDR2 are SGHTA and FQGNSA. J was trimmed by 6 bases and V by 2 bases; bases with no gene match: 5. The CDR3 is made up of 15 amino acids. CDR3 sequence reads: CASSLRTGDGQPQHF. DNA for the CDR3: TGTGCCAGCAGCTTACGGACAGGGGACGGTCAGCCCCAGCATTTT.

Relative to its sample, this clone is medium-sized. Other DNA sequences in the sample encode the same CDR3. For the CDR3, the DNA is TGCGCCAGCAGCCAAGATAGTGGAGGGAACACTGAAGCTTTCTTT. It is translated as CASSQDSGGNTEAFF. The rearrangement joins TRBV4-3 to TRBJ1-1; D is unclear. Trimming shortened V by 0 bases and J by 1 base, and 9 bases separated the two germline ends. Per the germline V gene, CDR1 is LGHNA and CDR2 is YSLEER. CDR3 size: 15 residues.

The chain recombines TRBV4-1 with TRBJ2-7, with D possibly matching TRBD1 (8 bases). Germline V lookup: CDR1 MGHRA, CDR2 YSYEKL. This CDR3 is 16 amino acids long. V lost 4 bases, J lost 6 bases, and 22 bases lay in between. The CDR3 loop is CASSLAIRQGRGEQYF. DNA of the CDR3: TGCGCCAGCAGCCTTGCAATACGACAGGGGAGGGGCGAGCAGTACTTC.

The chain carries TRBV27 and TRBJ1-5, with TRBD1 matching over 7 bases. V was clipped by 5 bases and J by 13 bases; unmatched bases: 17. This CDR3 is 15 amino acids long. In germline, CDR1 is MNHEY, CDR2 SMNVEV (reference sequence). In DNA form, the CDR3 reads TGTGCCAGCAGTCCGACGTCCCGGGACAGTTCACCGCAGCATTTT. As protein: CASSPTSRDSSPQHF.

Worth noting for this clone: The sample has other DNA sequences that encode this CDR3 too. V and J are TRBV5-1 and TRBJ2-5; tentative D call: TRBD2 (5 bases). The CDR3 is made up of 13 amino acids. Germline lookup yields CDR1 SGHRS and CDR2 YFSETQ. V lost 2 bases and J lost 2, with 7 bases in between. For the CDR3, the DNA is TGCGCCAGCAGCTTCCCGGGACAAGAGACCCAGTACTTC. Protein: CASSFPGQETQYF.

This clone was detected once. V and J are TRBV6-5 and TRBJ2-1; TRBD2 agrees at 12 bases. Germline lookup yields CDR1 MNHEY and CDR2 SVGAGI. CDR3 length: 15 amino acids. J lost 5 bases, V lost 6 bases, and 5 bases had no gene match. The chain's CDR3 is CASRPTSGSHNEQFF. In DNA form, the CDR3 reads TGTGCCAGCAGGCCGACTAGCGGGAGCCACAATGAGCAGTTCTTC.

The J gene is TRBJ1-1, the V gene TRBV3-1 (or the pseudogene TRBV3-2); the match to TRBD1 covers 7 bases. J gave up 6 bases and V 1 base, and 8 bases lay outside the gene matches. The CDR3 consists of 15 residues. Germline values: CDR1 LGHDT, CDR2 YNNKEL (reference sequence). The CDR3 loop is CASSQVGRGDSEAFF. The DNA of the CDR3 is TGTGCCAGCAGCCAAGTCGGCAGGGGGGACTCTGAAGCTTTCTTT.

The chain combines TRBV4-3 with TRBJ1-2; TRBD1 is a possible D gene (6 bases). Between the trimmed V and J ends, which lost 5 bases and 8 bases, there was a span of 15 bases. The CDR3 covers 13 residues. Germline V gene sequence: CDR1 LGHNA, CDR2 YSLEER. CDR3 bases: TGCGCCAGCAGCAGGGAGGGGGTAGGCGGCTACACCTTC. This encodes CASSREGVGGYTF.

The genes are TRBV28 and TRBJ1-6; tentatively, D is TRBD1 (6 bases). In germline, CDR1 is MDHEN, CDR2 SYDVKM. The CDR3 runs 14 residues. V lost 7 bases to trimming and J lost 7 bases, with 14 bases between them. The CDR3 region has the DNA TGTGCCAGCATCGCCGGGACACGGAATTCACCCCTCCACTTT. This gives the protein CASIAGTRNSPLHF.

This clone was seen a single time. The V and J genes are TRBV30 and TRBJ2-3; a weak D match, TRBD1 (5 bases). CDR3 length equals 13 residues. Germline-derived CDR1 and CDR2 are GTSNPN and SVGIG (reference sequence). The ends were cut back, 4 bases at V and 8 bases at J, with 16 bases in the middle. The CDR3 reads CAWTGSGIGTQYF. The CDR3 DNA follows: TGTGCCTGGACTGGGTCAGGGATCGGTACGCAGTATTTT.

This clone has a handful of counts. The chain has TRBV6-4 and TRBJ1-1; D gene unclear. Trimming pared 0 bases from V and 6 bases from J, leaving 14 bases between. The length of the CDR3 is 15 residues. CDR1 is MRHNA and CDR2 is SNTAGT in the germline V gene. CDR3 nucleotides: TGTGCCAGCAGTGACTCGAGTTGGCCCGGGGCTGAAGCTTTCTTT. It encodes CASSDSSWPGAEAFF.

The chain uses TRBV9 and TRBJ2-5; 7 positions agree with TRBD2. This CDR3 has 15 residues. Germline values: CDR1 SGDLS, CDR2 YYNGEE. Trimming removed 2 bases from V and 5 bases from J; junction bases left unmatched: 9. This chain's CDR3 is CASSVGGPGGETQYF. In DNA form, the CDR3 reads TGTGCCAGCAGCGTGGGAGGCCCCGGGGGGGAGACCCAGTACTTC.

The chain uses TRBV19 and TRBJ1-2; D ambiguous. CDR1 is LNHDA, CDR2 SQIVND, per germline (reference sequence). This CDR3 spans 13 amino acids. V was pared by 5 bases and J by 3 bases, with 10 bases between. The DNA for the CDR3 is TGTGCCAGTAGTGAGGGCAGATACTATGGCTACACCTTC. It codes for CASSEGRYYGYTF. Full variable domain (outside the CDR3, taken from reference TRBV19 and TRBJ1-2): DGGITQSPKYLFRKEGQNVTLSCEQNLNHDAMYWYRQDPGQGLRLIYYSQIVNDFQKGDIAEGYSVSREKKESFPLTVTSAQKNPTAFYLCASSEGRYYGYTFGSGTRLTVV.

This clone has a count of ten or more. The J gene is TRBJ1-1, the V gene TRBV10-3, with unresolved D. Trimming left V 0 bases short and J 0 bases short, with 8 bases between. The CDR3 has 15 amino acids. CDR1 ENHRY and CDR2 SYGVKD come from the germline V gene. The CDR3, as DNA: TGTGCCATCAGTGAGTCGAAGACAATGAACACTGAAGCTTTCTTT. Translated: CAISESKTMNTEAFF.

The rearrangement links TRBV10-3 to TRBJ2-5, with 9 nucleotides matching TRBD2. Looked up from germline, CDR1 is ENHRY and CDR2 is SYGVKD. J gave up 5 bases and V 7 bases, and 5 bases lay outside the gene matches. CDR3 size: 13 residues. The CDR3 sequence: CAINSGRMETQYF. CDR3 nucleotide sequence: TGTGCCATCAATAGCGGGAGAATGGAGACCCAGTACTTC.

The chain recombines TRBV28 with TRBJ1-5, with D unclear. CDR3 length: 15 residues. Germline CDR1 and CDR2: MDHEN and SYDVKM. V was shortened by 3 bases and J by 2 bases, with 11 bases between the two germline ends. The CDR3 region has the DNA TGTGCCAGCAGTTTCCGAGGGAGCGGCAATCAGCCCCAGCATTTT. It is translated as CASSFRGSGNQPQHF.

The J gene is TRBJ2-1, the V gene TRBV7-8, with 8 bases aligning to TRBD2. Per germline, CDR1 SGHVS and CDR2 FQNEAQ. The CDR3 spans 17 residues. The V segment lost 3 bases and the J segment 4 bases; nucleotides outside the gene matches: 11. The CDR3 DNA is TGTGCCAGCAGCTTTGGATCGGGAGCGGGGGCGTACAATGAGCAGTTCTTC. This translates into CASSFGSGAGAYNEQFF. Drawing the rest from reference TRBV7-8 and TRBJ2-1, the complete variable domain is GAGVSQSPRYKVAKRGQDVALRCDPISGHVSLFWYQQALGQGPEFLTYFQNEAQLDKSGLPSDRFFAERPEGSVSTLKIQRTQQEDSAVYLCASSFGSGAGAYNEQFFGPGTRLTVL.

V is TRBV5-4 and J is TRBJ2-2; 8 nucleotides align to TRBD1. Germline trimming cut 0 bases from V and 7 bases from J; bases unmatched to any gene: 5. This CDR3 contains 15 residues. Per the germline V gene, CDR1 is SGHNT and CDR2 is YYREEE (reference sequence). In DNA, the CDR3 is TGTGCCAGCAGCTTGGAGACAGGGGTTTTCGGGGAGCTGTTTTTT. This encodes CASSLETGVFGELFF.

This clone was found a few times. The chain links TRBV6-5 to TRBJ1-1; TRBD1 aligns across 8 bases. The J segment lost 5 bases and the V segment lost 10 bases, leaving 9 bases of the junction unmatched. CDR1 is MNHEY, CDR2 SVGAGI, per germline. The length of the CDR3 is 13 residues. The CDR3, as DNA: TGTGCCACTACAGGACAGGGAGGGACTGAAGCTTTCTTT. As protein: CATTGQGGTEAFF.

The chain recombines TRBV28 with TRBJ1-5, with 7 bases that match TRBD1. V lost 5 bases to trimming and J lost 4 bases; unmatched junction nucleotides: 11. The CDR3 runs 16 residues. Germline CDR1 MDHEN, CDR2 SYDVKM. The CDR3 coding sequence is TGTGCCAGCAGTATAGACACAGGGGCGGCTAATCAGCCCCAGCATTTT. Protein: CASSIDTGAANQPQHF.

The rearrangement joins TRBV7-2 to TRBJ2-3; the match to TRBD1 covers 10 bases. V trimming: 5 bases; J trimming: 10 bases; junction bases outside the gene matches: 18. Germline lookup yields CDR1 SGHTA and CDR2 FQGNSA. The CDR3 is made up of 17 amino acids. The DNA for the CDR3 is TGTGCCAGCAGCCTGAGTCCCGGGACAGGGGCCCGTGGGGCGCAGTATTTT. Translation gives CASSLSPGTGARGAQYF.

The J gene is TRBJ1-1, the V gene TRBV4-1; D gene ambiguous. Germline V gives CDR1 MGHRA, CDR2 YSYEKL. The length of the CDR3 is 15 residues. The V end was cut by 4 bases, the J end by 2 bases, with 14 bases between. This CDR3 reads CASSLINSPNTEAFF. DNA for the CDR3: TGCGCCAGCAGCCTTATTAACAGCCCAAACACTGAAGCTTTCTTT.

This clone was found a few times. The chain has TRBV30 and TRBJ1-5; D unclear. The CDR3 extends over 17 amino acids. CDR1 and CDR2 from the germline V gene are GTSNPN and SVGIG (reference sequence). The V gene lost 2 bases and the J gene lost 1 base, with 18 bases spanning the gap. The CDR3 is CAWSLGPGPSSNQPQHF. The CDR3 bases are TGTGCCTGGAGTTTGGGCCCCGGCCCCTCAAGCAATCAGCCCCAGCATTTT. Drawing the rest from reference TRBV30 and TRBJ1-5, the complete variable domain is SQTIHQWPATLVQPVGSPLSLECTVEGTSNPNLYWYRQAAGRGLQLLFYSVGIGQISSEVPQNLSASRPQDRQFILSSKKLLLSDSGFYLCAWSLGPGPSSNQPQHFGDGTRLSIL.

This sequence joins TRBV30 and TRBJ1-2, with TRBD1 matching 7 bases. The CDR3 contains 14 residues. Germline trimming cut 3 bases from V and 2 bases from J; bases unmatched to any gene: 6. Germline CDR1 is GTSNPN and CDR2 is SVGIG (reference sequence). The CDR3 nucleotides read TGTGCCTGGAGATACAGGGGTCGAAACTATGGCTACACCTTC. Its protein is CAWRYRGRNYGYTF.